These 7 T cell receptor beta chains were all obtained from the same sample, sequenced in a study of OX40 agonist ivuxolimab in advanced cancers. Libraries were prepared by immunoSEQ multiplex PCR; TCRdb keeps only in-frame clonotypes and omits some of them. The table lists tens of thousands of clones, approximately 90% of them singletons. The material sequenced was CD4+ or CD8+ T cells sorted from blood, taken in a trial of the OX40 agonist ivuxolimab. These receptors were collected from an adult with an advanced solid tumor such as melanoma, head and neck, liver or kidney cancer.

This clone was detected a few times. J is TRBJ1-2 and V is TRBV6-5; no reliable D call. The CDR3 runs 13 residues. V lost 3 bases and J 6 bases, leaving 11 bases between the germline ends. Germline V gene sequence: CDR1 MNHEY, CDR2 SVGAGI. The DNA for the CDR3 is TGTGCCAGCAGTTATTCGGGAAGTGATGGCTACACCTTC. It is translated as CASSYSGSDGYTF.

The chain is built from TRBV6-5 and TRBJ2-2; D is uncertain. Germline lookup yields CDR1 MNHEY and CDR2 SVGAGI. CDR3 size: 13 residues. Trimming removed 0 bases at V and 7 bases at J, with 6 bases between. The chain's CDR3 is CASSYSRFGELFF. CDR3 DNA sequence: TGTGCCAGCAGTTACTCGAGATTCGGGGAGCTGTTTTTT.

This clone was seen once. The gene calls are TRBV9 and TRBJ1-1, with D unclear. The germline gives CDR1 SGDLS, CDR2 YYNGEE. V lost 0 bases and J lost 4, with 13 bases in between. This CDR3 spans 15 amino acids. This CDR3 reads CASSVEAVRTTEAFF. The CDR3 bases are TGTGCCAGCAGCGTAGAAGCCGTTCGGACCACTGAAGCTTTCTTT.

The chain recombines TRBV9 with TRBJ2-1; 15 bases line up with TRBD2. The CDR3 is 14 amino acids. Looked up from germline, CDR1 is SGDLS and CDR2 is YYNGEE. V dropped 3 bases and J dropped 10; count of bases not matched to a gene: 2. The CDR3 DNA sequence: TGTGCCAGCAGCGCGGGACTAGCGGGGGGAGAGCAGTTCTTC. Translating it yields CASSAGLAGGEQFF.

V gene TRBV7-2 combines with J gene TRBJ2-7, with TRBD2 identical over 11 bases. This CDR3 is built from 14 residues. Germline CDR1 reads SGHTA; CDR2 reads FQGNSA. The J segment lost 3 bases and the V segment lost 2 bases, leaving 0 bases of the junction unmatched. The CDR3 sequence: CASSLLAGGYEQYF. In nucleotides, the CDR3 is TGTGCCAGCAGCTTACTAGCGGGGGGCTACGAGCAGTACTTC.

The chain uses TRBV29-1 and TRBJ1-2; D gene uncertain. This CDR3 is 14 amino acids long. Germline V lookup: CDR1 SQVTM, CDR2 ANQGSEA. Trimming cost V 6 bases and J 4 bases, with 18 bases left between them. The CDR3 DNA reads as TGCAGCGTGAACTACGCCGGAGCGCCCTATGGCTACACCTTC. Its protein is CSVNYAGAPYGYTF.

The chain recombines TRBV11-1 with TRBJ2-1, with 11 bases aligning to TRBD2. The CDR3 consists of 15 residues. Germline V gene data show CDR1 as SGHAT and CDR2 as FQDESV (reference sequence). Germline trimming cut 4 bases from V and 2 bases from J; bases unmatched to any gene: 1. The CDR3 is CASSSGLAAYNEQFF. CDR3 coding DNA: TGTGCCAGCAGCTCGGGACTAGCGGCCTACAATGAGCAGTTCTTC.